Shown below are 8 T cell receptor beta chains from a single sample sequenced in a study of T cells of healthy individuals. TCRdb processed the 5' RACE reads anew with MiXCR; each CDR3 protein has one entry. This sample has tens of thousands of distinct CDR3 sequences, with under 15% found just once. The receptors stem from a human donor in good health.

Ten or more counts support this clonotype. J is TRBJ1-1 and V is TRBV7-3; 10 nucleotides line up with TRBD1. The germline gives CDR1 SGHTA, CDR2 FQGTGA. The CDR3 contains 15 residues. After removal of 3 bases from V and 5 bases from J, the junction contained 6 bases not matched to a gene. CDR3 sequence (DNA): TGTGCCAGCAGCTTCACCGGGACAGGGGATACTGAAGCTTTCTTT. Residues: CASSFTGTGDTEAFF.

The chain recombines TRBV14 with TRBJ2-5, with 9 bases aligning to TRBD1. CDR3 length: 16 amino acids. CDR1 and CDR2 (germline): SGHDN, FVKESK. Trimming cost V 4 bases and J 1 base; bases outside gene matches: 7. CDR3 bases: TGTGCCAGCAGCCCCCCTGACAGGGGGAGCCAAGAGACCCAGTACTTC. This translates into CASSPPDRGSQETQYF.

This clonotype was seen a few times. The rearrangement links TRBV12-3 or TRBV12-4 to TRBJ2-4; maybe TRBD1 (5 bases). There are 15 residues in the CDR3. Trimming cost V 3 bases and J 0 bases, with 9 bases left between them. Here the CDR3 reads CASSFRGLAKNIQYF. As DNA, the CDR3 is TGTGCCAGCAGTTTTAGGGGATTAGCCAAAAACATTCAGTACTTC.

This clonotype has just a few counts. This chain connects TRBV7-2 to TRBJ2-5, with a possible D match to TRBD2 (5 bases). The germline V and J ends were trimmed by 2 bases and 6 bases, with 13 bases remaining between them. The germline V gene has CDR1 SGHTA and CDR2 FQGNSA. The CDR3 has 14 amino acids. The chain's CDR3 is CASSLTREVQTQYF. CDR3 nucleotides: TGTGCCAGCAGCTTAACTAGAGAGGTACAGACCCAGTACTTC. The full variable domain, its missing parts supplied by reference TRBV7-2 and TRBJ2-5, is GAGVSQSPSNKVTEKGKDVELRCDPISGHTALYWYRQSLGQGLEFLIYFQGNSAPDKSGLPSDRFSAERTGGSVSTLTIQRTQQEDSAVYLCASSLTREVQTQYFGPGTRLLVL.

This clonotype has at least ten counts. The genes are TRBV5-1 and TRBJ2-1; 10 bases agree with TRBD1. The V and J ends lost 1 base and 6 bases, in that order; junction bases with no gene match: 4. CDR3 length equals 15 residues. In germline, CDR1 is SGHRS, CDR2 YFSETQ. This CDR3 reads CASSLSRTGGNEQFF. CDR3 nucleotide sequence: TGCGCCAGCAGCTTGTCGAGGACAGGGGGCAATGAGCAGTTCTTC.

Many counts were recorded for this clonotype. The chain has TRBV4-1 and TRBJ1-4; a weak D match, TRBD1 (5 bases). This CDR3 spans 15 amino acids. Deletions cut 1 base from V and 8 bases from J, with 14 bases between. The germline V gene encodes CDR1 MGHRA and CDR2 YSYEKL. CDR3 nucleotide sequence: TGCGCCAGCAGCCAAGTCAGGGAGGGAAACGAAAAACTGTTTTTT. It specifies CASSQVREGNEKLFF.

The rearrangement joins TRBV7-3 to TRBJ2-3, with 8 bases identical to TRBD2. V was pared by 0 bases and J by 3 bases, with 5 bases of the junction left unmatched. The CDR3 is 16 amino acids. CDR1 and CDR2 (germline): SGHTA, FQGTGA. CDR3 nucleotides: TGTGCCAGCAGCTTAACGCACACGGGGGGGACAGATACGCAGTATTTT. Its protein is CASSLTHTGGTDTQYF.

This clonotype was recorded many times. The rearrangement joins TRBV7-9 to TRBJ2-3; D gene ambiguous. CDR1 and CDR2 (germline): SEHNR, FQNEAQ (reference sequence). The CDR3 totals 14 residues. Trimming took off 1 base at V and 2 bases at J, with 7 bases between the two ends. The CDR3 sequence: CASSLGRPTDTQYF. CDR3 bases: TGTGCCAGCAGCTTAGGTCGGCCCACAGATACGCAGTATTTT.